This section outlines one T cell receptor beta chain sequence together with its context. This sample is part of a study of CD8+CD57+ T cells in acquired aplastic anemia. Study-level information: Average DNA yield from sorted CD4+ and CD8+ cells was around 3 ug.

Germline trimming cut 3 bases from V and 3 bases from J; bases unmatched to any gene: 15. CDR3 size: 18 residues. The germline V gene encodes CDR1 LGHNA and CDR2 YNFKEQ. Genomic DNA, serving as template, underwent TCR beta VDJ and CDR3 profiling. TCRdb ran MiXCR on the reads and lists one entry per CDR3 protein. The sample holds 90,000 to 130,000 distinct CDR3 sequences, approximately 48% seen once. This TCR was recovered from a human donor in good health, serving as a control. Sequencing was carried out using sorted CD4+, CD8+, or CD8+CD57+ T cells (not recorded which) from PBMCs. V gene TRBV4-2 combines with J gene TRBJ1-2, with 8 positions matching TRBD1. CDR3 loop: CASSHQVSQTGAYYGYTF. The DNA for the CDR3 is TGTGCCAGCAGCCATCAAGTATCCCAGACAGGGGCTTACTATGGCTACACCTTC.